This T cell receptor beta chain was sequenced during a study of CXCR3-negative and CXCR3-positive naive CD8 T cells. Germline V gene sequence: CDR1 SGHDN, CDR2 FVKESK. The CDR3 runs to 13 residues. The TRB libraries of cDNA were built by UMI-labeled 5' RACE. TCRdb reprocessed the 5' RACE reads, with one entry per CDR3 protein and no DNA. Its table lists 50,000 to 75,000 distinct CDR3 sequences. The origin of this receptor is a human donor in good health. Some clones in this sample may be carry-over from other donors' samples. The chain recombines TRBV14 with TRBJ2-1; checking the TCRdb D call of TRBD2 is not possible without DNA. Material for sequencing was naive CXCR3- CD8+ T cells from blood. Subset noted: CD45RO-CCR7+CD27+CD95- naive CD8+ T cells lacking CXCR3 (TNR3-). The CDR3 spells CASSQPSGGEQFF.